These 3 T cell receptor beta chains were all obtained from the same sample, sequenced in a study of monozygotic twins with inflammatory bowel disease. TCRdb reprocessed the 5' RACE reads, with one entry per CDR3 protein and no DNA. With 440,000 or so distinct CDR3 sequences in the sample, the ten largest clones hold less than 2.5%. The sequenced material came from blood. The receptors shown here come from a human donor with ulcerative colitis or Crohn's disease, or a healthy co-twin of an affected twin (not recorded which).

The CDR3: CASSKLGLGINEQFF. This sequence joins TRBV21-1 and TRBJ2-1; TCRdb's D call, TRBD2, is unchecked because there is no DNA. TRBV21-1 is an annotated pseudogene. The CDR3 length is 15 residues.

The CDR3 reads CASETGVLDEQFF. This chain joins TRBV7-9 and TRBJ2-1; TCRdb's D gene call, TRBD1, goes unchecked for lack of DNA. Germline V gene data show CDR1 as SEHNR and CDR2 as FQNEAQ (reference sequence). The CDR3 is 13 residues long.

The V call is TRBV14, the J call TRBJ2-2; the D call from TCRdb, TRBD1, cannot be confirmed without DNA. This CDR3 contains 17 residues. Germline assignment: CDR1 SGHDN and CDR2 FVKESK. The CDR3 is CASSRNAGVSNTGELFF.